Listed here are 29 T cell receptor beta chains from one sample, sequenced in a study of T and B cells in COVID-19 patients. Blood genomic DNA input for TRB amplification was roughly 250-550 ng. BIOMED2 TRB-A/B primer pools were used in multiplex TRB PCR. From the multiplex PCR reads, TCRdb called clonotypes with MiXCR, one entry per CDR3 protein. The sample consists of under 8,500 distinct CDR3 sequences, around 32% of them appearing once. Sequencing input: blood. These receptors all stem from a human donor who had recovered from COVID-19.

This clonotype was counted a few times. The chain links TRBV7-9 to TRBJ2-2, with D maybe TRBD1 (6 bases). Trimming removed 4 bases at V and 1 base at J, with 13 bases between. The CDR3 extends over 16 amino acids. In germline, CDR1 is SEHNR, CDR2 FQNEAQ (reference sequence). The CDR3 DNA is TGTGCCAGCAGCTCAGGGACATTGGAGAACACCGGGGAGCTGTTTTTT. This encodes CASSSGTLENTGELFF.

The V call is TRBV20-1, the J call TRBJ2-7; 10 bases are shared with TRBD1. Germline V gives CDR1 DFQATT, CDR2 SNEGSKA (reference sequence). The CDR3 runs to 14 residues. V lost 2 bases, J lost 3 bases, and 4 bases stayed unmatched. CDR3: CSARNRDRGYEQYF. CDR3 nucleotide sequence: TGCAGTGCTAGAAACCGGGACAGGGGCTACGAGCAGTACTTC.

The V and J genes are TRBV12-3 or TRBV12-4 and TRBJ2-1; 11 bases map to TRBD2. Trimming took 2 bases from V and 0 from J; bases not matched to a gene: 6. The CDR3 runs 18 residues. The CDR3 DNA reads as TGTGCCAGCAGTTTACTAGCGGGGGGCACTAGCTCCTACAATGAGCAGTTCTTC. It specifies CASSLLAGGTSSYNEQFF.

This chain uses TRBV19 with TRBJ1-4, with D tentatively TRBD1 (6 bases). The CDR3 consists of 15 residues. Trimming stripped 8 bases from V and 5 bases from J, with 18 bases between. CDR1 and CDR2 from the germline V gene are LNHDA and SQIVND (reference sequence). The CDR3 DNA reads TGTGCCAGTGAAAACAGGGCTAAAACCAATGAAAAACTGTTTTTT. The encoded protein is CASENRAKTNEKLFF.

The chain recombines TRBV4-3 with TRBJ2-7; 7 nucleotides align to TRBD2. The CDR3 consists of 17 residues. Germline-derived CDR1 and CDR2 are LGHNA and YSLEER. The V and J ends lost 0 bases and 0 bases, in that order; junction bases with no gene match: 8. The DNA of the CDR3 is TGCGCCAGCAGCCAAGAAGGGGCGGGGGACGTCTCCTACGAGCAGTACTTC. It is translated as CASSQEGAGDVSYEQYF.

This clonotype was picked up one time. The chain combines TRBV2 with TRBJ2-2; D tentatively reads TRBD1 or TRBD2 (5 bases each). CDR1 is SNHLY and CDR2 is FYNNEI in the germline V gene. The CDR3 length is 15 residues. The V end lost 4 bases, the J end lost 5 bases, and 14 bases lay between the germline ends. The CDR3, as DNA: TGTGCCAGCAGTGGCTGGGGTGAGGGGACCGGGGAGCTGTTTTTT. Protein product: CASSGWGEGTGELFF.

V gene TRBV15 combines with J gene TRBJ2-4; D is unclear. V shed 5 bases and J shed 1 base, with 6 bases lying between them. In germline, CDR1 is LNHNV, CDR2 YYDKDF (reference sequence). The CDR3 runs to 13 residues. CDR3 region: CATSPSAKNIQYF. CDR3 sequence (DNA): TGTGCCACCAGCCCATCGGCCAAAAACATTCAGTACTTC.

This clonotype was observed a few times. J is TRBJ2-2 and V is TRBV4-3; the D is unclear. The CDR3 is made up of 14 amino acids. Germline CDR1 is LGHNA and CDR2 is YSLEER. Trimming removed 5 bases from V and 0 bases from J, with 7 bases in between. The chain's CDR3 is CASSEDSNTGELFF. CDR3 DNA: TGCGCCAGCAGCGAGGATTCGAACACCGGGGAGCTGTTTTTT.

The rearrangement uses TRBV18 and TRBJ2-7; no firm D call. Germline V lookup: CDR1 KGHSH, CDR2 LQKENI. CDR3 length equals 12 residues. The ends were cut back, 6 bases at V and 3 bases at J, with 9 bases in the middle. The CDR3 region has the DNA TGTGCCAGCTCGCCAGCCATCTACGAGCAGTACTTC. Translated: CASSPAIYEQYF.

The rearrangement joins TRBV5-1 to TRBJ1-5; D gene ambiguous. V lost 0 bases to trimming and J lost 5 bases, with 12 bases between them. This CDR3 has 15 amino acids. Germline V CDR1 and CDR2: SGHRS, YFSETQ. CDR3 coding DNA: TGCGCCAGCAGCTTGGATGGGGATAGGGATCAGCCCCAGCATTTT. Protein sequence: CASSLDGDRDQPQHF.

This clonotype was picked up a small number of times. This chain uses TRBV12-3 or TRBV12-4 with TRBJ1-2; the D gene is possibly TRBD1 (6 bases). Trimming removed 1 base at V and 8 bases at J, with 11 bases between. This CDR3 contains 13 residues. Here the CDR3 reads CASSLGVGAGYTF. Written as DNA, the CDR3 is TGTGCCAGCAGTTTAGGTGTGGGGGCAGGCTACACCTTC.

The V and J genes are TRBV5-4 and TRBJ2-1, with D perhaps assigned TRBD1 or TRBD2 (7 bases each). The ends were cut back, 7 bases at V and 2 bases at J, with 34 bases in the middle. Germline loops: CDR1 SGHNT, CDR2 YYREEE (reference sequence). The CDR3 has 21 amino acids. The CDR3 DNA follows: TGTGCCAGCGGGACAGAAACCCTGACAAGCGGGATAGCTGACCCCTACAATGAGCAGTTCTTC. Amino acids: CASGTETLTSGIADPYNEQFF.

The CDR3 is CASSPGRVNTEAFF. For the CDR3, the DNA is TGTGCCAGCAGCCCTGGTAGGGTAAACACTGAAGCTTTCTTT. The V gene is TRBV6-5, the J gene TRBJ1-1, with D unclear. The CDR3 has 14 residues. Trimming cost V 6 bases and J 2 bases, with 13 bases left between them. Germline V lookup: CDR1 MNHEY, CDR2 SVGAGI.

The chain is built from TRBV7-2 and TRBJ2-5; D gene unclear. The V end lost 8 bases, the J end lost 5 bases, and 24 bases lay between the germline ends. Germline values: CDR1 SGHTA, CDR2 FQGNSA. This CDR3 has 16 residues. This CDR3 is CASSTYGTRTVETQYF. Written as DNA, the CDR3 is TGTGCCAGCTCCACCTACGGCACGAGAACGGTGGAGACCCAGTACTTC. Drawing the rest from reference TRBV7-2 and TRBJ2-5, the complete variable domain is GAGVSQSPSNKVTEKGKDVELRCDPISGHTALYWYRQSLGQGLEFLIYFQGNSAPDKSGLPSDRFSAERTGGSVSTLTIQRTQQEDSAVYLCASSTYGTRTVETQYFGPGTRLLVL.

The V gene is TRBV11-1, the J gene TRBJ2-1, with D possibly matching TRBD1 (5 bases). Germline CDR1 and CDR2: SGHAT and FQDESV (reference sequence). The CDR3 runs to 13 residues. The V end lost 5 bases, the J end lost 11 bases, and 16 bases lay between the germline ends. The CDR3 region is CASSLGRVYKQFF. CDR3 in DNA: TGTGCCAGCAGCCTCGGCAGGGTGTATAAGCAGTTCTTC.

This clonotype was observed a handful of times. The V and J genes are TRBV27 and TRBJ2-4; TRBD2 aligns across 7 bases. Germline V gives CDR1 MNHEY, CDR2 SMNVEV (reference sequence). With V trimmed by 6 bases and J by 0 bases, 2 bases remained unmatched. This CDR3 contains 14 residues. The CDR3, as DNA: TGTGCCAGCAGGGGGGGGGTAGCCAAAAACATTCAGTACTTC. It codes for CASRGGVAKNIQYF.

The chain combines TRBV6-4 with TRBJ2-2, with 12 positions matching TRBD1. The CDR3 is made up of 17 amino acids. Germline lookup yields CDR1 MRHNA and CDR2 SNTAGT. Trimming removed 7 bases from V and 7 bases from J; junction bases left unmatched: 13. The CDR3: CASTTGTGGDMDGELFF. CDR3 bases: TGTGCCAGCACAACCGGGACAGGGGGCGATATGGACGGGGAGCTGTTTTTT.

The chain links TRBV18 to TRBJ1-1; 7 bases are shared with TRBD1. The CDR3 is 12 amino acids. J lost 11 bases, V lost 4 bases, and 7 bases had no gene match. Germline assignment: CDR1 KGHSH and CDR2 LQKENI. Here the CDR3 reads CASSQQGRPAFF. The CDR3 DNA reads TGTGCCAGCTCACAACAGGGGCGTCCGGCTTTCTTT. The full variable domain, in which reference TRBV18 and TRBJ1-1 provide the parts outside the CDR3, is NAGVMQNPRHLVRRRGQEARLRCSPMKGHSHVYWYRQLPEEGLKFMVYLQKENIIDESGMPKERFSAEFPKEGPSILRIQQVVRGDSAAYFCASSQQGRPAFFGQGTRLTVV.

For the CDR3, the DNA is TGTGCCAGCTCACCTACCACAGGGTTGGGAAACACCATATATTTT. It yields the protein CASSPTTGLGNTIYF. The V gene is TRBV18, the J gene TRBJ1-3; TRBD1 might be the D (6 bases). The germline CDR1 and CDR2 sequences are KGHSH and LQKENI. V gave up 3 bases and J gave up 4 bases, with 13 bases separating them. This CDR3 is built from 15 residues.

V and J are TRBV12-3 or TRBV12-4 and TRBJ2-5, with D possibly TRBD2 on 7 matching bases. Between the trimmed V and J ends, which lost 3 bases and 5 bases, there was a span of 13 bases. This CDR3 region has 14 residues. The CDR3 region is CASSLRGGRETQYF. The CDR3 bases are TGTGCCAGCAGTTTGAGGGGGGGCCGGGAGACCCAGTACTTC.

The chain carries TRBV6-2 or TRBV6-3 and TRBJ2-2; D uncertain. Trimming removed 3 bases at V and 7 bases at J, with 9 bases between. The germline V gene encodes CDR1 MNHEY and CDR2 SVGEGT. The CDR3 sequence is 13 residues long. The CDR3 bases are TGTGCCAGCAGTTATTGGACGGACGGGGAGCTGTTTTTT. Amino acid sequence: CASSYWTDGELFF.

The gene calls are TRBV7-6 and TRBJ2-3; TRBD1 or TRBD2 may be the D gene (6 bases each). The V end lost 1 base, the J end lost 0 bases, and 14 bases lay between the germline ends. The CDR3 loop spans 17 amino acids. CDR1 SGHVS and CDR2 FNYEAQ come from the germline V gene. The CDR3 loop reads CASSLESGATSTDTQYF. The CDR3 region has the DNA TGTGCCAGCAGCTTAGAATCGGGGGCGACTAGCACAGATACGCAGTATTTT.

By frequency in the sample, this clonotype is medium-sized (0.01 to 0.1%). The chain has TRBV5-4 and TRBJ2-2, with TRBD1 matching over 9 bases. CDR3 length: 17 amino acids. V was clipped by 4 bases and J by 6 bases; unmatched bases: 13. CDR1 is SGHNT, CDR2 YYREEE, per germline (reference sequence). The CDR3 bases are TGTGCCAGCAGCCAAGTCGACAGGGGGGAATTCTCCGGGGAGCTGTTTTTT. Translation gives CASSQVDRGEFSGELFF.

The chain uses TRBV13 and TRBJ2-3; 9 bases match TRBD2. From germline, CDR1 is PRHDT and CDR2 FYEKMQ (reference sequence). V was pared by 6 bases and J by 4 bases, with 11 bases of the junction left unmatched. This CDR3 contains 16 residues. The CDR3 sequence: CASSYWGGGAPDTQYF. The DNA of the CDR3 is TGTGCCAGCAGTTACTGGGGCGGGGGGGCCCCAGATACGCAGTATTTT.

V is TRBV18 and J is TRBJ1-6; tentative D call: TRBD1 (6 bases). CDR1 is KGHSH and CDR2 is LQKENI in the germline V gene. The CDR3 runs to 16 residues. The V end lost 0 bases, the J end lost 7 bases, and 13 bases lay between the germline ends. The CDR3 nucleotides are TGTGCCAGCTCACCACCGGGTGGGGGCAGCAATTCACCCCTCCACTTT. As protein: CASSPPGGGSNSPLHF. Based on the CDR3 plus reference TRBV18 and TRBJ1-6, the full variable domain is NAGVMQNPRHLVRRRGQEARLRCSPMKGHSHVYWYRQLPEEGLKFMVYLQKENIIDESGMPKERFSAEFPKEGPSILRIQQVVRGDSAAYFCASSPPGGGSNSPLHFGNGTRLTVT.

Comment on this clonotype: The junction and the germline gene differ at one end; a read error may be behind it. CDR3 loop: CASSQEGDLREQYF. The CDR3 DNA sequence: TGCGCCAGCAGCCAAGAGGGGGATCTCCGGGAGCAGTACTTC. The genes are TRBV7-9 and TRBJ2-7; possibly TRBD1 for D (6 bases). CDR1 SEHNR and CDR2 FQNEAQ come from the germline V gene (reference sequence). The CDR3 sequence is 14 residues long.

This clonotype was counted between two and nine times. The J gene is TRBJ1-5, the V gene TRBV5-6, with no clear D. Germline V gives CDR1 SGHDT, CDR2 YYEEEE. This CDR3 has 12 amino acids. Trimming pared 0 bases from V and 4 bases from J, leaving 2 bases between. Here the CDR3 reads CASSLVNQPQHF. The CDR3 DNA reads as TGTGCCAGCAGCTTGGTTAATCAGCCCCAGCATTTT.

J is TRBJ2-3 and V is TRBV27, with D unresolved. In germline, CDR1 is MNHEY, CDR2 SMNVEV (reference sequence). This CDR3 is built from 14 residues. The V end was cut by 0 bases, the J end by 1 base, with 5 bases between. The CDR3 DNA reads TGTGCCAGCAGTTTATCTGCGGGCACAGATACGCAGTATTTT. Protein: CASSLSAGTDTQYF.

The CDR3 here is CASRGQGSGTQYF. The CDR3 DNA sequence: TGTGCCAGCAGGGGACAGGGCTCCGGTACGCAGTATTTT. V gene TRBV6-1 combines with J gene TRBJ2-3, with 9 bases aligning to TRBD1. Germline CDR1 MNHNS, CDR2 SASEGT. V trimming: 6 bases; J trimming: 8 bases; junction bases outside the gene matches: 6. The CDR3 is 13 residues long.